The rows below give T cell receptor beta chains drawn from one sample of a study of blood T cell repertoires in COVID-19. The protocol was immunoSEQ multiplex PCR, while the TCRdb copy is restricted to in-frame clones and leaves out a portion. The sample yields tens of thousands of clones, roughly 82% seen once. The sequenced material came from peripheral blood. The receptors derive from an elderly woman with acute or convalescent COVID-19. Both conserved end residues are part of each CDR3. D genes are given only for firm matches. Size values are once, few and many counts, or a class for expanded clones, and some rows have none.

CDR3 protein,CDR3 DNA,V gene,J gene,CDR3 length,D gene,clone size
CASSDAGGEAFF,TGTGCCAGCAGCGACGCAGGGGGCGAAGCTTTCTTT,TRBV28,TRBJ1-1,12,TRBD1,-
CASSVARGLPLHF,TGTGCCAGCAGTGTTGCCAGGGGGTTACCCCTCCACTTT,TRBV12-3/TRBV12-4,TRBJ1-6,13,TRBD1,-
CASTWDRLTSYEQYF,TGTGCCAGCACCTGGGACAGGCTGACCTCCTACGAGCAGTACTTC,TRBV6-5,TRBJ2-7,15,TRBD1,-
CASRDSASNQPQHF,TGTGCCAGCAGGGACAGTGCCTCCAATCAGCCCCAGCATTTT,TRBV6-5,TRBJ1-5,14,-,-
CASSEGDRNTGKSYNSPLHF,TGTGCCAGCAGTGAGGGGGACAGGAATACAGGAAAGTCCTATAATTCACCCCTCCACTTT,TRBV6-1,TRBJ1-6,20,TRBD1,-
CASSPPTQNYGYTF,TGTGCCAGCTCACCACCGACACAGAACTATGGCTACACCTTC,TRBV18,TRBJ1-2,14,-,-
CASSLELPSDTQYF,TGTGCCAGCAGCCTAGAGCTACCCTCAGATACGCAGTATTTT,TRBV6-5,TRBJ2-3,14,-,-
CASRPSGGNPYEQYF,TGTGCCAGCAGGCCCTCGGGGGGAAATCCCTACGAGCAGTACTTC,TRBV7-9,TRBJ2-7,15,TRBD2,-
CASSPRTGGHYGYTF,TGTGCCAGTAGCCCACGGACAGGGGGGCACTATGGCTACACCTTC,TRBV19,TRBJ1-2,15,TRBD1,-
CASSLVWGNNEQFF,TGCGCCAGCAGCTTGGTATGGGGCAATAATGAGCAGTTCTTC,TRBV5-1,TRBJ2-1,14,-,once
CASRLGGQFSYEQYF,TGTGCCAGCAGACTTGGGGGACAGTTCTCCTACGAGCAGTACTTC,TRBV28,TRBJ2-7,15,TRBD1,-
CASSSTTTTDTQYF,TGCGCCAGCAGCTCGACTACCACCACAGATACGCAGTATTTT,TRBV5-1,TRBJ2-3,14,-,-
CASSLEQGAQYF,TGCGCCAGCAGCTTGGAACAGGGGGCGCAGTATTTT,TRBV5-1,TRBJ2-3,12,TRBD1,-
CASSNTPGIQYF,TGTGCCAGTAGTAATACCCCCGGCATTCAGTACTTC,TRBV19,TRBJ2-4,12,-,-
CASSSRQGGRAFF,TGTGCCAGCAGCTCAAGACAGGGTGGGCGAGCTTTCTTT,TRBV12-3/TRBV12-4,TRBJ1-1,13,TRBD1,few
CASRLQANTEAFF,TGCGCCAGCAGGCTACAGGCAAACACTGAAGCTTTCTTT,TRBV10-2,TRBJ1-1,13,-,-
CASSWGQGRPQYF,TGTGCCAGCAGTTGGGGACAGGGGAGGCCGCAGTATTTT,TRBV27,TRBJ2-3,13,TRBD1,-
CATGTGTETQYF,TGTGCCACCGGGACAGGGACAGAGACCCAGTACTTC,TRBV6-5,TRBJ2-5,12,TRBD1,-
CASNRGMNTEAFF,TGTGCCAGTAACAGGGGGATGAACACTGAAGCTTTCTTT,TRBV19,TRBJ1-1,13,TRBD1,-
CASSQVPGVTEAFF,TGTGCCAGCAGCCAAGTTCCAGGGGTGACTGAAGCTTTCTTT,TRBV14,TRBJ1-1,14,-,-